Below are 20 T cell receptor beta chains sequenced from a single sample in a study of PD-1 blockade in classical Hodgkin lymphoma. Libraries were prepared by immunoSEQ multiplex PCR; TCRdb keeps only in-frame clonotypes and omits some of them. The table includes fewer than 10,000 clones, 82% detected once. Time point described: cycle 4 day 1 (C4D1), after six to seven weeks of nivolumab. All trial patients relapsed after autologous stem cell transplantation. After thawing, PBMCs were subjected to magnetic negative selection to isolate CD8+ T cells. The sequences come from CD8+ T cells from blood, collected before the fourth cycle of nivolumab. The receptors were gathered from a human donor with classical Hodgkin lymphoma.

The CDR3 DNA is TGTGCCAGCAGGGTTCGGGAAGGGGTGGTGGAGACCCAGTACTTC. The encoded protein is CASRVREGVVETQYF. V usage is TRBV5-6 and J usage is TRBJ2-5, with D perhaps TRBD1 or TRBD2 (5 bases each). Germline assignment: CDR1 SGHDT and CDR2 YYEEEE. The CDR3 loop spans 15 amino acids. The V gene lost 5 bases and the J gene lost 5 bases, with 19 bases spanning the gap.

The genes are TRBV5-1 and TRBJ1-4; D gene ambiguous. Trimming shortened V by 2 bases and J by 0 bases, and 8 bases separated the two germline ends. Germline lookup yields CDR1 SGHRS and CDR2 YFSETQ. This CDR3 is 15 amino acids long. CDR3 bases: TGCGCCAGCAGCTTATCGGGGTCAACTAATGAAAAACTGTTTTTT. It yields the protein CASSLSGSTNEKLFF.

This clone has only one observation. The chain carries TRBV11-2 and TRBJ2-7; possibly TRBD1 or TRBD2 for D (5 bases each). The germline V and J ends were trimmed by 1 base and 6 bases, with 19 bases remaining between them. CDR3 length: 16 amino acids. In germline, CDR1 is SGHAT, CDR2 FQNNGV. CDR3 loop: CASSLGATGTESEQYF. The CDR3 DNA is TGTGCCAGCAGCTTAGGAGCGACTGGGACCGAAAGCGAGCAGTACTTC. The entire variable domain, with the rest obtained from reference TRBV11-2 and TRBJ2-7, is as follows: EAGVAQSPRYKIIEKRQSVAFWCNPISGHATLYWYQQILGQGPKLLIQFQNNGVVDDSQLPKDRFSAERLKGVDSTLKIQPAKLEDSAVYLCASSLGATGTESEQYFGPGTRLTVT.

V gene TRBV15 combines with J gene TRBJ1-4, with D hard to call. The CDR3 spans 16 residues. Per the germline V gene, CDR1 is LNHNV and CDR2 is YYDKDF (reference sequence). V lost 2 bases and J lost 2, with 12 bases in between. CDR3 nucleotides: TGTGCCACCAGCAGAACCGCGGACGGGACTAATGAAAAACTGTTTTTT. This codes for CATSRTADGTNEKLFF.

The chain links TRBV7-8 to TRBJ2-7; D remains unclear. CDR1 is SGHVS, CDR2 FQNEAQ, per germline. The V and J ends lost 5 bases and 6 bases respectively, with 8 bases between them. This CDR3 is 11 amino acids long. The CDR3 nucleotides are TGTGCCAGCAGCCCGGAAGGCGAGCAGTACTTC. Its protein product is CASSPEGEQYF. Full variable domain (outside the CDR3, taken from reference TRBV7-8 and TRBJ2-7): GAGVSQSPRYKVAKRGQDVALRCDPISGHVSLFWYQQALGQGPEFLTYFQNEAQLDKSGLPSDRFFAERPEGSVSTLKIQRTQQEDSAVYLCASSPEGEQYFGPGTRLTVT.

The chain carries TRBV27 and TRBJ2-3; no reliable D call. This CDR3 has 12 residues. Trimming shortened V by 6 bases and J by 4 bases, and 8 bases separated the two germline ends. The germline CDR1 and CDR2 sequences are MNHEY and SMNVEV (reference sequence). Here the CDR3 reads CASRHRSDTQYF. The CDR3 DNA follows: TGTGCCAGCAGGCACAGATCAGATACGCAGTATTTT.

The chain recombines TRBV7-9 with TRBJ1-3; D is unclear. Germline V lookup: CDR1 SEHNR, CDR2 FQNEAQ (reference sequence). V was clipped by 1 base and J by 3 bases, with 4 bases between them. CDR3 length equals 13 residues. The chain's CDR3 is CASSLVGGNTIYF. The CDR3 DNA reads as TGTGCCAGCAGCTTAGTAGGTGGAAACACCATATATTTT.

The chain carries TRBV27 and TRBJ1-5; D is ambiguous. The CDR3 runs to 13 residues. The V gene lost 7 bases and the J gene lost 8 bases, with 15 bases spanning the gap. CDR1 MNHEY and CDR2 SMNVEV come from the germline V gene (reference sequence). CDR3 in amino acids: CASNPWQQKPQHF. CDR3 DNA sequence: TGTGCCAGCAACCCTTGGCAGCAAAAGCCCCAGCATTTT.

CDR3 DNA sequence: TGTGCCAGCAGCTTAGCCCGAAACACCATATATTTT. Its translation is CASSLARNTIYF. The chain recombines TRBV7-2 with TRBJ1-3; no clear D gene. This CDR3 spans 12 amino acids. CDR1 and CDR2 from the germline V gene are SGHTA and FQGNSA. The V end was cut by 0 bases, the J end by 5 bases, with 2 bases between.

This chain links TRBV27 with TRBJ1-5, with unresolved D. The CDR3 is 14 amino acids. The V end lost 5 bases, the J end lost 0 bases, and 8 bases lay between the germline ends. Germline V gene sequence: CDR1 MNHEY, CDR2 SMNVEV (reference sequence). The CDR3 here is CASSTYDSNQPQHF. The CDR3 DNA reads TGTGCCAGCAGTACATACGATAGCAATCAGCCCCAGCATTTT.

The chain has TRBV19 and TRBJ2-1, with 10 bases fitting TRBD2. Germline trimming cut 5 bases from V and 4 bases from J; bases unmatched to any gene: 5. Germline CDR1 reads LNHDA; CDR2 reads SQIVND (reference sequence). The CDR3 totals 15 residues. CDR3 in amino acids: CASSRTSGDYNEQFF. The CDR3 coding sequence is TGTGCCAGTAGTCGGACTAGCGGAGATTACAATGAGCAGTTCTTC. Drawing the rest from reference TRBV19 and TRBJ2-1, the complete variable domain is DGGITQSPKYLFRKEGQNVTLSCEQNLNHDAMYWYRQDPGQGLRLIYYSQIVNDFQKGDIAEGYSVSREKKESFPLTVTSAQKNPTAFYLCASSRTSGDYNEQFFGPGTRLTVL.

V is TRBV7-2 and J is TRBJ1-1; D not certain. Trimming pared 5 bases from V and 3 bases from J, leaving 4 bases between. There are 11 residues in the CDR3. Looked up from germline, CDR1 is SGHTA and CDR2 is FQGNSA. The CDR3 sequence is CASSQDTEAFF. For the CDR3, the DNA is TGTGCCAGCAGCCAAGACACTGAAGCTTTCTTT.

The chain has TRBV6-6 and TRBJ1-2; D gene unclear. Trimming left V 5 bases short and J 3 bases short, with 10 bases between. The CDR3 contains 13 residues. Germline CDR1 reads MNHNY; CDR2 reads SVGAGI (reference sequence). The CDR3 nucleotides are TGTGCCAGCAGTCCCCCGGATCACTATGGCTACACCTTC. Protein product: CASSPPDHYGYTF.

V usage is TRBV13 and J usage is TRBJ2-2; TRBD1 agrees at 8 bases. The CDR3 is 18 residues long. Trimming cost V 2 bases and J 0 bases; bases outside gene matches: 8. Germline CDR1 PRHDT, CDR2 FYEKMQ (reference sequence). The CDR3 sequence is CASSLRLGRGPNTGELFF. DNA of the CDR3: TGTGCCAGCAGCTTACGTCTGGGCAGGGGGCCGAACACCGGGGAGCTGTTTTTT. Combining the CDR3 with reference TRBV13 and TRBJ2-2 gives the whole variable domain AAGVIQSPRHLIKEKRETATLKCYPIPRHDTVYWYQQGPGQDPQFLISFYEKMQSDKGSIPDRFSAQQFSDYHSELNMSSLELGDSALYFCASSLRLGRGPNTGELFFGEGSRLTVL.

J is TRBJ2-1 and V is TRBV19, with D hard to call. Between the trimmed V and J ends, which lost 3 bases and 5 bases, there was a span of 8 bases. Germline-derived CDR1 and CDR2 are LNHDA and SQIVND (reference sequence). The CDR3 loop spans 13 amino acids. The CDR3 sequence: CASSIKADNEQFF. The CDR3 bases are TGTGCCAGTAGTATTAAGGCAGACAATGAGCAGTTCTTC. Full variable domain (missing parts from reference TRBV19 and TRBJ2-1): DGGITQSPKYLFRKEGQNVTLSCEQNLNHDAMYWYRQDPGQGLRLIYYSQIVNDFQKGDIAEGYSVSREKKESFPLTVTSAQKNPTAFYLCASSIKADNEQFFGPGTRLTVL.

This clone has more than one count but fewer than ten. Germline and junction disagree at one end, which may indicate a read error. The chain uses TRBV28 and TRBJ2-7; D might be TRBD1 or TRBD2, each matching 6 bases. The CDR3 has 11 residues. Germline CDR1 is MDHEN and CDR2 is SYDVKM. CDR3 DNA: TGTGCCAGCAGTATTGGAGGGGGTGAAGTCTTC. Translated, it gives CASSIGGGEVF. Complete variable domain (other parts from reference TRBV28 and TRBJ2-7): DVKVTQSSRYLVKRTGEKVFLECVQDMDHENMFWYRQDPGLGLRLIYFSYDVKMKEKGDIPEGYSVSREKKERFSLILESASTNQTSMYLCASSIGGGEVFGPGTRLTVT.

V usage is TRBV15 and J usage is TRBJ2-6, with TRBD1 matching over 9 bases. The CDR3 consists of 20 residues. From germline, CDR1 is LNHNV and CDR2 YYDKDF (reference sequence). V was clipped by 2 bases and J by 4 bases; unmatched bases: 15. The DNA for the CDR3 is TGTGCCACCAGCAGACTGGGTCGGGACAGGGTGTTTCCAGGGGCCAACGTCCTGACTTTC. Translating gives CATSRLGRDRVFPGANVLTF.

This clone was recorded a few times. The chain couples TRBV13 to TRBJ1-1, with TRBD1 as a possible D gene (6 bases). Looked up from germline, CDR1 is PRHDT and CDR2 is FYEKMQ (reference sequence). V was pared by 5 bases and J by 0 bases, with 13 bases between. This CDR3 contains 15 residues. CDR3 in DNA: TGTGCCAGCAGCGTAAGGACAGCCGTGAACACTGAAGCTTTCTTT. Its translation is CASSVRTAVNTEAFF.

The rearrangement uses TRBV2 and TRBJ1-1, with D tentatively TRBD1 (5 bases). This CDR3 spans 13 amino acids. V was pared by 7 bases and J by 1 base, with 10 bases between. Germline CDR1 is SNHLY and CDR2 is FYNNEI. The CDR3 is CASIRGENTEAFF. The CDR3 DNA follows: TGTGCCAGCATTCGAGGGGAGAACACTGAAGCTTTCTTT.

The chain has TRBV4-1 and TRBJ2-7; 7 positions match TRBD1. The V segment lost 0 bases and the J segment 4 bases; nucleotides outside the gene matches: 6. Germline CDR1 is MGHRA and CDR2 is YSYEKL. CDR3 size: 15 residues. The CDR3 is CASSQDKGASYEQYF. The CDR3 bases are TGCGCCAGCAGCCAAGATAAGGGGGCTTCTTACGAGCAGTACTTC.